This T cell receptor beta chain stems from a study of blood T cell repertoires in COVID-19. Study-wide background: Nucleic acid was either cDNA or gDNA, and it came from T cells, B-cell-depleted T cells, or PBMCs.

In the original workflow: Amplified reference gene primers provided the basis for estimating nucleated cell counts. The table came from immunoSEQ multiplex PCR; TCRdb's copy has only in-frame clones and leaves some out. The V and J calls and clone size were taken over from that table, and D and trimming were inferred from the DNA. Here the sample spans about 110,000 clones, 70% to 90% being singletons. The germline CDR1 and CDR2 sequences are GTSNPN and SVGIG (reference sequence). V dropped 0 bases and J dropped 10; count of bases not matched to a gene: 10. This CDR3 region has 15 residues. The TCR was taken from a human donor in a cohort sampled during active COVID-19. V and J are TRBV30 and TRBJ2-1, with 9 bases lining up with TRBD1. Sequenced: peripheral blood. The CDR3 DNA reads as TGTGCCTGGAGTGTAGCCGGGACAGGGCTTAGGGAGCAGTTCTTC. Amino acid sequence: CAWSVAGTGLREQFF.